The source of this TCR beta chain is a study of Graves' ophthalmopathy and Graves' hyperthyroidism. Study summary: Peripheral blood sampling occurred at initial diagnosis, before any treatment. Study-level points and caveats: The model predicted ophthalmopathy progression with 60% to 71% sensitivity and 72.22% specificity.

The CDR3 is 13 residues long. Germline CDR1 reads SGHTA; CDR2 reads FQGNSA. V lost 5 bases to trimming and J lost 8 bases; unmatched junction nucleotides: 8. This clonotype was counted at least ten times. The antigen remains unidentified. Amplifying from RNA transcripts, the study obtained TCR beta CDR3 regions. An initial RT-PCR round employing HTBI primers preceded a second-round multiplex PCR. TCRdb ran MiXCR on the multiplex PCR reads and lists one entry per CDR3 protein. The table includes 350,000 or so distinct CDR3 sequences, 15% to 20% detected once. Each donor who had ophthalmopathy showed moderate-to-severe activity, a CAS of ≥3, a NOSPECS of ≥4, and a duration under 3 months.

This sequence originates from an adult man with Graves' ophthalmopathy. Specimen: peripheral blood. This rearrangement joins TRBV7-2 to TRBJ1-2; TRBD1 aligns across 7 bases. The CDR3 nucleotides read TGTGCCAGCAGCCCTGACAGGGTAAACGGCTACACCTTC. Translating it yields CASSPDRVNGYTF.